Following are 31 T cell receptor beta chains from one sample sequenced in a study of blood T cells in healthy people across ages. The use of a sample-barcoded 5' primer and a J-beta primer mix characterized a second PCR of roughly 6 to 11 cycles. TCRdb passed the 5' RACE reads through MiXCR, listing each CDR3 protein once. The data contain about 1.1 million distinct CDR3 sequences, less than 45% of them singletons. Sequenced input: blood. These receptor sequences come from a man aged 18 to 29 in good health.

There are a few counts of this clonotype. The chain has TRBV6-6 and TRBJ2-5; D could derive from TRBD1 or TRBD2 (6 bases each). The CDR3 is 17 amino acids. The germline V and J ends were trimmed by 2 bases and 5 bases, with 21 bases remaining between them. Germline CDR1 and CDR2: MNHNY and SVGAGI (reference sequence). DNA of the CDR3: TGTGCCAGCAGTTACGCCCCCATCCCCGGGGGCCGGGAGACCCAGTACTTC. It specifies CASSYAPIPGGRETQYF.

In its sample, this clonotype was seen once. The genes are TRBV12-3 or TRBV12-4 and TRBJ1-4; the match to TRBD1 covers 8 bases. Trimming removed 5 bases from V and 4 bases from J; junction bases left unmatched: 3. This CDR3 spans 14 amino acids. The CDR3 is CASSPGGINEKLFF. The DNA of the CDR3 is TGTGCCAGCAGTCCAGGGGGCATTAATGAAAAACTGTTTTTT.

This clonotype was found a few times. The gene calls are TRBV6-1 and TRBJ1-5, with D unresolved. Trimming cost V 6 bases and J 4 bases, with 10 bases left between them. Germline values: CDR1 MNHNS, CDR2 SASEGT. The CDR3 is 13 residues long. CDR3 region: CASRSGQNQPQHF. CDR3 bases: TGTGCCAGCAGATCAGGCCAAAATCAGCCCCAGCATTTT.

The chain uses TRBV7-3 and TRBJ2-2; D might be TRBD2 (6 bases). This CDR3 contains 15 residues. Looked up from germline, CDR1 is SGHTA and CDR2 is FQGTGA. With 4 bases removed from V and 2 bases from J, the gap between germline ends came to 11 bases. DNA for the CDR3: TGTGCCAGCAGCTACGGGACTGATAACACCGGGGAGCTGTTTTTT. Translating gives CASSYGTDNTGELFF.

This chain links TRBV7-3 with TRBJ2-3; D is perhaps TRBD2 (7 bases). The CDR3 runs 16 residues. V dropped 1 base and J dropped 2 bases, with 13 bases sitting between them. CDR1 and CDR2 from the germline V gene are SGHTA and FQGTGA. CDR3 in amino acids: CASSLNAGASTDTQYF. CDR3 DNA: TGTGCCAGCAGCTTAAATGCGGGGGCTTCCACAGATACGCAGTATTTT. Drawing the rest from reference TRBV7-3 and TRBJ2-3, the complete variable domain is GAGVSQTPSNKVTEKGKYVELRCDPISGHTALYWYRQSLGQGPEFLIYFQGTGAADDSGLPNDRFFAVRPEGSVSTLKIQRTERGDSAVYLCASSLNAGASTDTQYFGPGTRLTVL.

The chain uses TRBV7-8 and TRBJ2-3, with unresolved D. The V gene's germline CDR1 is SGHVS and CDR2 FQNEAQ. Trimming cost V 3 bases and J 6 bases, with 13 bases left between them. CDR3 length: 14 residues. For the CDR3, the DNA is TGTGCCAGCAGCTTCGCTTGCTCTCCCGATACGCAGTATTTT. Encoded protein: CASSFACSPDTQYF.

V and J are TRBV9 and TRBJ2-3; 8 bases map to TRBD1. The CDR3 loop spans 14 amino acids. Looked up from germline, CDR1 is SGDLS and CDR2 is YYNGEE. The V gene end was trimmed by 3 bases and the J gene end by 7 bases; junction bases not matched to a gene: 7. The CDR3: CASSGTGRHNTQYF. The CDR3 DNA reads as TGTGCCAGCAGCGGGACAGGGAGACATAATACGCAGTATTTT.

V usage is TRBV12-3 or TRBV12-4 and J usage is TRBJ2-3; D might be TRBD2 (5 bases). Trimming stripped 6 bases from V and 13 bases from J, with 29 bases between. This CDR3 region has 16 residues. CDR3 nucleotide sequence: TGTGCCAGCAGCCCCGGGGAAGGCGGAAGAGCAGATATGGAGTATTTT. The encoded protein is CASSPGEGGRADMEYF.

CDR3 protein: CARRYRPRSERGDQETQYF. The CDR3 DNA reads TGCGCCAGAAGATACCGCCCCCGTAGTGAGCGGGGGGATCAAGAGACCCAGTACTTC. The genes are TRBV5-1 and TRBJ2-5, with 9 nucleotides matching TRBD2. Germline assignment: CDR1 SGHRS and CDR2 YFSETQ. After removal of 8 bases from V and 2 bases from J, the junction contained 22 bases not matched to a gene. There are 19 residues in the CDR3.

This clonotype has a handful of counts. This sequence joins TRBV2 and TRBJ1-6; possible D gene TRBD1, 6 bases. Trimming removed 4 bases from V and 9 bases from J, with 13 bases in between. The CDR3 has 14 residues. Germline values: CDR1 SNHLY, CDR2 FYNNEI. This CDR3 reads CASSAGGLSSPLHF. In DNA form, the CDR3 reads TGTGCCAGCAGTGCTGGGGGGCTCAGTTCACCCCTCCACTTT.

This clonotype has more than one count but fewer than ten. The rearrangement uses TRBV7-2 and TRBJ2-3; 12 bases agree with TRBD2. After removal of 3 bases from V and 3 bases from J, the junction contained 10 bases not matched to a gene. This CDR3 is built from 18 residues. The V gene's germline CDR1 is SGHTA and CDR2 FQGNSA. DNA for the CDR3: TGTGCCAGCAGCTTCCTATCCCTAGCGGGGGGGCCGACAGATACGCAGTATTTT. It specifies CASSFLSLAGGPTDTQYF.

The chain carries TRBV4-3 and TRBJ1-5, with a tentative D call TRBD1 (6 bases). The CDR3 contains 15 residues. Germline V gene lookup returns CDR1 LGHNA and CDR2 YSLEER. V lost 1 base to trimming and J lost 4 bases, with 11 bases between them. The CDR3 loop reads CASSQVQGRNQPQHF. DNA of the CDR3: TGCGCCAGCAGCCAAGTGCAGGGGCGGAATCAGCCCCAGCATTTT.

A few counts support this clonotype. The chain links TRBV28 to TRBJ2-5; TRBD1 agrees at 7 bases. The CDR3 has 16 residues. V shed 6 bases and J 1 base; nucleotides not matched to a gene: 11. Germline V lookup: CDR1 MDHEN, CDR2 SYDVKM. CDR3 in DNA: TGTGCCAGCAGCTTTATTGACAGGGACCCCCAAGAGACCCAGTACTTC. It specifies CASSFIDRDPQETQYF.

The CDR3 bases are TGCAGTGCTAGATCCGGAGGGCCTAAAGAGACCCAGTACTTC. This sequence encodes CSARSGGPKETQYF. The V call is TRBV20-1, the J call TRBJ2-5; possibly TRBD2 for D (6 bases). Germline CDR1 and CDR2: DFQATT and SNEGSKA (reference sequence). V was clipped by 2 bases and J by 3 bases, with 13 bases between them. The CDR3 has 14 residues.

This chain uses TRBV19 with TRBJ2-7; tentatively, D is TRBD1 (6 bases). The J call may not be correct, given that the DNA end is closer to TRBJ2-4. The CDR3 is 16 amino acids. Germline CDR1 and CDR2: LNHDA and SQIVND (reference sequence). The CDR3 loop reads CASSTRDTYLRDIQYF. CDR3 sequence (DNA): TGTGCCAGTAGTACCCGGGACACCTACTTACGGGACATTCAGTACTTC.

The rearrangement uses TRBV3-1 and TRBJ2-1; 15 positions agree with TRBD2. From germline, CDR1 is LGHDT and CDR2 YNNKEL (reference sequence). CDR3 length equals 18 residues. V was pared by 1 base and J by 0 bases, with 1 base of the junction left unmatched. This CDR3 is CASSQVGLAGGSYNEQFF. DNA of the CDR3: TGTGCCAGCAGCCAAGTGGGACTAGCGGGGGGCTCCTACAATGAGCAGTTCTTC.

This clonotype showed up just a few times. Written as DNA, the CDR3 is TGTGCCAGCAGTTTATCCGTGGTGGGAATCGGAGCTAACTATGGCTACACCTTC. This codes for CASSLSVVGIGANYGYTF. The V call is TRBV27, the J call TRBJ1-2; no clear D. This CDR3 has 18 residues. Germline CDR1 is MNHEY and CDR2 is SMNVEV (reference sequence). Trimming shortened V by 0 bases and J by 0 bases, and 17 bases separated the two germline ends.

A note on this clonotype: The junction differs from germline at one of its ends, possibly a read error. The chain is built from TRBV5-1 and TRBJ2-5; D gene unclear. The CDR3 is 11 residues long. Looked up from germline, CDR1 is SGHRS and CDR2 is YFSETQ. CDR3 nucleotide sequence: TGCGTCAGCAGCTTGAGTGAGACCCAGTACTTC. It yields the protein CVSSLSETQYF.

This clonotype has just a few counts. The chain carries TRBV20-1 and TRBJ1-5; possible D gene TRBD1, 6 bases. This CDR3 region has 13 residues. Trimming took off 1 base at V and 4 bases at J, with 8 bases between the two ends. Germline V CDR1 and CDR2: DFQATT, SNEGSKA (reference sequence). CDR3 nucleotide sequence: TGCAGTGCTAGAGGGACAGCGAATCAGCCCCAGCATTTT. It codes for CSARGTANQPQHF.

In this sample, this clonotype turned up once. The rearrangement joins TRBV12-3 or TRBV12-4 to TRBJ2-3; tentatively, D is TRBD1 (6 bases). This CDR3 comprises 16 residues. V was cut by 3 bases and J by 3 bases, with 16 bases left in between. The CDR3 is CASSFIGGLGTDTQYF. CDR3 nucleotide sequence: TGTGCCAGCAGTTTTATTGGGGGCTTAGGTACAGATACGCAGTATTTT.

This chain joins TRBV4-3 and TRBJ2-3; D is possibly TRBD1 or TRBD2 (5 bases each). Per the germline V gene, CDR1 is LGHNA and CDR2 is YSLEER. The CDR3 spans 19 residues. The germline V and J ends were trimmed by 0 bases and 2 bases, with 21 bases remaining between them. The CDR3 loop reads CASSQEVPGTSFPTDTQYF. The CDR3, as DNA: TGCGCCAGCAGCCAAGAAGTACCAGGGACGAGTTTTCCCACAGATACGCAGTATTTT.

The chain has TRBV5-1 and TRBJ1-1, with a possible D match to TRBD1 (6 bases). Germline V lookup: CDR1 SGHRS, CDR2 YFSETQ. With 4 bases removed from V and 2 bases from J, the gap between germline ends came to 18 bases. The CDR3 runs to 16 residues. CDR3 region: CASSPRAGEGNTEAFF. CDR3 DNA sequence: TGCGCCAGCAGCCCGAGGGCAGGGGAGGGTAACACTGAAGCTTTCTTT.

Details on this clonotype: The junction shows a germline mismatch at one end, possibly a read error. This rearrangement joins TRBV10-3 to TRBJ1-1, with 12 positions matching TRBD1. This CDR3 is 15 amino acids long. CDR1 is ENHRY and CDR2 is SYGVKD in the germline V gene. The CDR3 region has the DNA TGTGCCATCAGCGGGACAGGGGGCAGAGGGACTGAAGTTTTCTTT. It yields the protein CAISGTGGRGTEVFF.

This clonotype was seen only a few times. The CDR3 DNA is TGTGCCAGCAGCCCCGGTGGACTAGCGGGGCTTAAAAACATTCAGTACTTC. Residues: CASSPGGLAGLKNIQYF. The V gene is TRBV7-2, the J gene TRBJ2-4; the match to TRBD2 covers 12 bases. V lost 5 bases to trimming and J lost 4 bases; unmatched junction nucleotides: 9. The CDR3 covers 17 residues. The germline V gene has CDR1 SGHTA and CDR2 FQGNSA.

This chain's CDR3 is CASRDDGWNSPLHF. CDR3 bases: TGTGCCAGCAGGGACGACGGGTGGAATTCACCCCTCCACTTT. This sequence joins TRBV27 and TRBJ1-6; D is ambiguous. Germline V gives CDR1 MNHEY, CDR2 SMNVEV (reference sequence). The CDR3 totals 14 residues. Trimming took 6 bases from V and 7 from J, leaving 13 bases between them.

This sequence joins TRBV11-1 and TRBJ2-4, with D possibly TRBD2 on 7 matching bases. Germline V gene data show CDR1 as SGHAT and CDR2 as FQDESV (reference sequence). This CDR3 comprises 14 residues. V was trimmed by 2 bases and J by 8 bases, leaving 13 bases between them. CDR3 sequence: CASSLRRGGDIQYF. DNA for the CDR3: TGTGCCAGCAGCTTACGCAGGGGAGGGGACATTCAGTACTTC.

This clonotype was counted between two and nine times. The chain is built from TRBV11-1 and TRBJ2-7; D remains ambiguous. V was cut by 1 base and J by 12 bases, with 16 bases left in between. This CDR3 contains 13 residues. The germline V gene encodes CDR1 SGHAT and CDR2 FQDESV (reference sequence). For the CDR3, the DNA is TGTGCCAGCAGCTTAGACGTGGTCGACCCCATGTACTTC. Its translation: CASSLDVVDPMYF.

This clonotype turned up a few times. The rearrangement links TRBV7-2 to TRBJ1-2; 10 bases align to TRBD1. The CDR3 consists of 17 residues. Germline CDR1 SGHTA, CDR2 FQGNSA. V was pared by 5 bases and J by 0 bases, with 9 bases of the junction left unmatched. In DNA form, the CDR3 reads TGTGCCAGCAGCCTTTACCCGACAGGGGGCCCTAACTATGGCTACACCTTC. Amino acid sequence: CASSLYPTGGPNYGYTF.

The chain uses TRBV20-1 and TRBJ1-1, with D perhaps matching TRBD1 (6 bases). V was cut by 1 base and J by 1 base, with 19 bases left in between. The CDR3 contains 17 residues. Germline V gene data show CDR1 as DFQATT and CDR2 as SNEGSKA (reference sequence). The CDR3 loop reads CSARAPGRGRGNTEAFF. The CDR3 DNA follows: TGCAGTGCTAGAGCTCCGGGCAGGGGAAGAGGGAACACTGAAGCTTTCTTT.

This chain uses TRBV12-3 or TRBV12-4 with TRBJ2-3, with 14 bases that match TRBD2. CDR3 size: 20 residues. Trimming at V came to 3 bases and at J to 0 bases, leaving 11 bases not matched to a gene. DNA for the CDR3: TGTGCCAGCAGTTTCAATTTAGGGACTAGCGGGAGAACTAGCACAGATACGCAGTATTTT. Its translation is CASSFNLGTSGRTSTDTQYF.

The gene calls are TRBV4-3 and TRBJ2-2, with D unresolved. The V and J ends lost 4 bases and 3 bases respectively, with 12 bases between them. Germline CDR1 LGHNA, CDR2 YSLEER. CDR3 size: 15 residues. The CDR3 region is CASSPRTQHTGELFF. CDR3 sequence (DNA): TGCGCCAGCAGCCCCAGAACTCAGCACACCGGGGAGCTGTTTTTT.